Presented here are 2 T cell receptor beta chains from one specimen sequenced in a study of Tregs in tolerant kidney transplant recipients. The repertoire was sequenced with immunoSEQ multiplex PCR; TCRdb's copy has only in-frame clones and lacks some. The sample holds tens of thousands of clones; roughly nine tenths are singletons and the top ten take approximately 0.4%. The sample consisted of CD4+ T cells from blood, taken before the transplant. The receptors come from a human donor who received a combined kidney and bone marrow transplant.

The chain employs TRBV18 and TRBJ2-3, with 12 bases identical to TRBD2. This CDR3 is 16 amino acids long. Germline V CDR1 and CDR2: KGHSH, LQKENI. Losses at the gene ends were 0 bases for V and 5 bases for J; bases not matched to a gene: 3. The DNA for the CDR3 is TGTGCCAGCTCACCACCGGGACTAGCGGGTGTAGATACGCAGTATTTT. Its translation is CASSPPGLAGVDTQYF.

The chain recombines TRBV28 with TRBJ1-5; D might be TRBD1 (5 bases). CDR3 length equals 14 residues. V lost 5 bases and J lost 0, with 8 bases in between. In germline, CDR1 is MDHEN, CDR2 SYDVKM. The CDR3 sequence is CASSTDSSNQPQHF. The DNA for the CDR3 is TGTGCCAGCAGTACCGACAGTAGCAATCAGCCCCAGCATTTT. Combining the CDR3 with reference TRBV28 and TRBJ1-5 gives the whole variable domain DVKVTQSSRYLVKRTGEKVFLECVQDMDHENMFWYRQDPGLGLRLIYFSYDVKMKEKGDIPEGYSVSREKKERFSLILESASTNQTSMYLCASSTDSSNQPQHFGDGTRLSIL.